This T cell receptor (beta chain) was sequenced during a study of PD-1 blockade in classical Hodgkin lymphoma. A note on this clone: Its matching antigen is unknown.

Trimming cost V 4 bases and J 1 base; bases outside gene matches: 6. The CDR3 sequence is 15 residues long. Looked up from germline, CDR1 is LGHNA and CDR2 is YNFKEQ. Findings of the study overall: While CD8+ TCR diversity did not rise significantly by C4D1, CD4+ TCR diversity did. Complete responders' baseline diversity resembled that of newly diagnosed patients.

Brentuximab vedotin exposure varied among the patients, all of whom had relapsed after autologous stem cell transplantation. Complete response, partial response or progressive disease was recorded as best response. Produced via immunoSEQ multiplex PCR; TCRdb's table is partial and in-frame only. The sample carries around 40,000 clones, around 71% recorded once. The sample was peripheral blood mononuclear cells (PBMCs), taken at baseline. The receptor's source is a human donor with classical Hodgkin lymphoma. The rearrangement links TRBV4-2 to TRBJ2-7; 8 bases map to TRBD1. The CDR3 region has the DNA TGTGCCAGCAGCCTTCAGACAGGGGTTTCCTACGAGCAGTACTTC. Amino acid sequence: CASSLQTGVSYEQYF.